This T cell receptor beta chain was recovered during a study of control samples from healthy donors and cancer patients. The CDR3 runs to 16 residues. V shed 4 bases and J 3 bases; nucleotides not matched to a gene: 9. CDR1 is MDHEN, CDR2 SYDVKM, per germline. Produced via immunoSEQ multiplex PCR; TCRdb's table is partial and in-frame only. The sample lists roughly 400,000 clones; 75% to 95% were seen once. Sequences were obtained from PBMCs. V and J are TRBV28 and TRBJ2-5; 9 bases match TRBD1. The TCR comes from a man between 35 and 55 years old with head and neck cancer. The CDR3 DNA is TGTGCCAGCAGTTCACCGGGACAGGGCACCAAAGAGACCCAGTACTTC. As protein: CASSSPGQGTKETQYF.